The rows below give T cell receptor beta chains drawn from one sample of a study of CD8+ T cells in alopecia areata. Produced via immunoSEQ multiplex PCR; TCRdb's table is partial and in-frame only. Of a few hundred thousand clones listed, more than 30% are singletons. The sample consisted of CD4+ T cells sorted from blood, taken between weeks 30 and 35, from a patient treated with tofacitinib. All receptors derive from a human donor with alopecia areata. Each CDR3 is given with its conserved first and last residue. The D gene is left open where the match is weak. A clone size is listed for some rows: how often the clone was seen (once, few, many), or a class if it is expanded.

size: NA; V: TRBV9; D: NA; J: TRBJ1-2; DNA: TGTGCCAGCAGCGTGACGAGTCGTGGCTACACCTTC; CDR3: CASSVTSRGYTF
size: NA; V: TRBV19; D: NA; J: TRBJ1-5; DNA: TGTGCCAGTAGTATGGACAGCTCTACGTATAGCAATCAGCCCCAGCATTTT; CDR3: CASSMDSSTYSNQPQHF
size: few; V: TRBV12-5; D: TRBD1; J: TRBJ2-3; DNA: TGTGCTAGTGGACGGGACAGTCATACGCAGTATTTT; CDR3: CASGRDSHTQYF
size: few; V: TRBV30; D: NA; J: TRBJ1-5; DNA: TGTGCCTGGAGTGGTCCGAGCAGGGGCGCCAATCAGCCCCAGCATTTT; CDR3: CAWSGPSRGANQPQHF
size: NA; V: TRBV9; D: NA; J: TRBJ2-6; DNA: TGTGCCAGCAGCCCCGTCATGTTCAGGCCCTCTGGGGCCAACGTCCTGACTTTC; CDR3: CASSPVMFRPSGANVLTF
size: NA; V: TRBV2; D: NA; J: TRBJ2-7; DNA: TGTGCCAGCAGTGACCCCGCGGACTTGAATCCGAGGGGCTACGAGCAGTACTTC; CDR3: CASSDPADLNPRGYEQYF
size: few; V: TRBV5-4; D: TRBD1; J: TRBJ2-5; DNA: TGTGCCAGCAGCTTACAGGGGGCTGGGCAAGAGACCCAGTACTTC; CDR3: CASSLQGAGQETQYF
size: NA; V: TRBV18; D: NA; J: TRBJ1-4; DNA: TGTGCCAGCTCACCCATAGTTTCTTCAACTAATGAAAAACTGTTTTTT; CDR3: CASSPIVSSTNEKLFF
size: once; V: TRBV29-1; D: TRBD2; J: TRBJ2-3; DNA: TGCAGCGTTGAAGGATCTCTAGCGGGATTGGGGGATACGCAGTATTTT; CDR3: CSVEGSLAGLGDTQYF
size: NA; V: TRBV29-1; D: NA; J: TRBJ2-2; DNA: TGCAGCGTCAAATACTTAGCCGCCGGGGAGCTGTTTTTT; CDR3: CSVKYLAAGELFF
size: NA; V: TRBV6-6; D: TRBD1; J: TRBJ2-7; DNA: TGTGCCAGCAGTCGCGGACAGGGAGGTGCCTACGAGCAGTACTTC; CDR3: CASSRGQGGAYEQYF
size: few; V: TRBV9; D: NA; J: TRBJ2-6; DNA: TGTGCCAGCAGCCCCCCCCTCTCTGGGGCCAACGTCCTGACTTTC; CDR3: CASSPPLSGANVLTF
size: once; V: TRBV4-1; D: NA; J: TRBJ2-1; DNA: TGCGCCAGCAGCCAAGATCCAGGGGGGAATGAGCAGTTCTTC; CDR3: CASSQDPGGNEQFF
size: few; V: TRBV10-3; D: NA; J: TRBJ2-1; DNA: TGTGCCATCAGTGAGATGAGGGGCGAGCAGTTCTTC; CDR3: CAISEMRGEQFF
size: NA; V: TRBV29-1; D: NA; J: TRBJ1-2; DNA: TGCAGCGTTTCTCCAGCTATCTATGGCTACACCTTC; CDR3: CSVSPAIYGYTF
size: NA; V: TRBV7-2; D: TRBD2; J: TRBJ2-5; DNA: TGTGCCAGCTCCCCTAGTGGGCTAGCGGGAGTTGAGACCCAGTACTTC; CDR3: CASSPSGLAGVETQYF
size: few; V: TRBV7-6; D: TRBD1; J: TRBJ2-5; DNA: TGTGCCAGCAGCTCACCTTACCGGGACAGGGCACCGACCCAGTACTTC; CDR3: CASSSPYRDRAPTQYF
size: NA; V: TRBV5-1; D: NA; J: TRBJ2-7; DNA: TGCGCCAGCAGCTTGGCCGGTCAGGCTTACGAGCAGTACTTC; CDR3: CASSLAGQAYEQYF
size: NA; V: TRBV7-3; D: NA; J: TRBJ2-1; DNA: TGTGCCAGCAGCTTAACTGGGCGTTCGATCAATGAGCAGTTCTTC; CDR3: CASSLTGRSINEQFF
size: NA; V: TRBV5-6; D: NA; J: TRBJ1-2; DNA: TGTGCCAGCAGCTTCCGGGGCAGGAACTATGGCTACACCTTC; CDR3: CASSFRGRNYGYTF
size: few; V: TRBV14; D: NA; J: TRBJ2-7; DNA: TGTGCCAGCAGCCAAGTTGGGGCGTCTCGATTCTACGAGCAGTACTTC; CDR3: CASSQVGASRFYEQYF
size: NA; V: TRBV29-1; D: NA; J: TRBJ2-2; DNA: TGCAGCGTTGGTGGGGGCCGGGCCACCGGGGAGCTGTTTTTT; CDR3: CSVGGGRATGELFF
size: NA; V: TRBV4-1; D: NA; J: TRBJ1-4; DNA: TGCGCCAGCAGCCAAGATCAAGGGGCCGGATGGAATGAAAAACTGTTTTTT; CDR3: CASSQDQGAGWNEKLFF
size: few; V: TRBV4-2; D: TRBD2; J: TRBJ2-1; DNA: TGTGCCAGTCGACTAGCGGGAGAAGATGAGCAGTTCTTC; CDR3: CASRLAGEDEQFF
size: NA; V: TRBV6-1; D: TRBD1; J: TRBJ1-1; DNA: TGTGCCAGCAGTGAGACAGGGGGAGCTTTCTTT; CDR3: CASSETGGAFF
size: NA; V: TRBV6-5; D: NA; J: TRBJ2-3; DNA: TGTGCCAGCAGTTACAAGGGCCCGCCAGATACGCAGTATTTT; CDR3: CASSYKGPPDTQYF
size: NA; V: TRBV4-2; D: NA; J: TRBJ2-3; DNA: TGTGCCAGCAGCCAAGATGGTGGTAGCGGAAGTCGTAGCACAGATACGCAGTATTTT; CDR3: CASSQDGGSGSRSTDTQYF
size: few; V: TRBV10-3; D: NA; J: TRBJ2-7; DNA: TGTGCCATCAGTGAAGGCGGGACCTCCTACGAGCAGTACTTC; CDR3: CAISEGGTSYEQYF
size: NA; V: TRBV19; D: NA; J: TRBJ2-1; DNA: TGTGCCAGTAAGGAGAATTGGGAGAATGAGCAGTTCTTC; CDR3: CASKENWENEQFF
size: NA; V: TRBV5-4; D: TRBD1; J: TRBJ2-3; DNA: TGTGCCAGCAGATACTCCGGGACAGGGGAGTTGTCGCAGTATTTT; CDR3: CASRYSGTGELSQYF
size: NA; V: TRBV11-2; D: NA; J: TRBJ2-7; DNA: TGTGCCAGCAGCTTAGGACGACTCGCCTCTGACGAGCAGTACTTC; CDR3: CASSLGRLASDEQYF
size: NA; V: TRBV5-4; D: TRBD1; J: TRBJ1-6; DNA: TGTGCCAGCAGCTTGTGGTACAGGGGGGATTCACCCCTCCACTTT; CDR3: CASSLWYRGDSPLHF
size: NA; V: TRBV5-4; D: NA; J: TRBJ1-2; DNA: TGTGCCAGCAGTCAGGTTGGGGGCTATGGCTACACCTTC; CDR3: CASSQVGGYGYTF
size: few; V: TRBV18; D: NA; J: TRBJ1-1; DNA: TGTGCCAGCTCACCAGGCCCCGTTTGGGAAGCTTTCTTT; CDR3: CASSPGPVWEAFF
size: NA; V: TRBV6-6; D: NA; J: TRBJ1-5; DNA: TGTGCCAGCAACTTGGACAGCAATCAGCCCCAGCATTTT; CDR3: CASNLDSNQPQHF
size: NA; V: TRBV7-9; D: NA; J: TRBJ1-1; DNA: TGTGCCAGCAGCGATACGGCAGAGGACACTGAAGCTTTCTTT; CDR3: CASSDTAEDTEAFF